The rows below give T cell receptor beta chains drawn from one sample of a study of B cell selection in AIRE deficiency. Only in-frame clones appear in the TCRdb table, and some are missing; sequencing was by immunoSEQ multiplex PCR. The profile shows 20,000 to 30,000 clones, roughly 95% of them singletons. The specimen sequenced was CD4+CD127+ conventional T cells sorted from PBMCs. Receptor source: a human donor in good health. CDR3s include the opening cysteine and the closing phenylalanine or tryptophan. D genes are given only for firm matches.

CASSLVGAIGYQETQYF | TGTGCCAGCAGCTTAGTCGGAGCTATCGGGTACCAAGAGACCCAGTACTTC | TRBJ2-5 | . | TRBV7-9
CSASGGTNTEAFF | TGCAGCGCCTCAGGGGGCACGAACACTGAAGCTTTCTTT | TRBJ1-1 | TRBD1 | TRBV29-1
CASSVGGTESPLHF | TGTGCCAGCAGCGTAGGAGGGACGGAATCACCCCTCCACTTT | TRBJ1-6 | . | TRBV9
CASSVSSTAYEQYF | TGTGCCAGCAGTGTCTCCAGCACCGCCTACGAGCAGTACTTC | TRBJ2-7 | . | TRBV6-5
CASSWGRVRDTQYF | TGCGCCAGCAGCTGGGGCAGGGTAAGAGATACGCAGTATTTT | TRBJ2-3 | . | TRBV5-1
CSVASYNEQFF | TGCAGCGTTGCCAGTTACAATGAGCAGTTCTTC | TRBJ2-1 | . | TRBV29-1
CASSVQGNTEAFF | TGTGCCAGCAGTGTACAGGGGAACACTGAAGCTTTCTTT | TRBJ1-1 | . | TRBV2
CASSPDSNTQYF | TGTGCCAGCAGCCCCGACAGTAATACGCAGTATTTT | TRBJ2-3 | . | TRBV14
CSLIPQGTYNEQFF | TGCAGCCTCATACCTCAGGGTACCTACAATGAGCAGTTCTTC | TRBJ2-1 | . | TRBV29-1
CSGRDGFTYEQYF | TGCAGCGGGAGGGACGGTTTTACCTACGAGCAGTACTTC | TRBJ2-7 | . | TRBV29-1